Presented here are 32 T cell receptor beta chains from one specimen sequenced in a study of T cell responses to AZD1222 COVID-19 vaccine. Assay used: immunoSEQ multiplex PCR; TCRdb lists only in-frame clones, some missing. The sample holds around 75,000 clones, 80% to 90% seen once. This sample comprised peripheral blood, obtained on day 0 of AZD1222 vaccination. These receptors all stem from an adult in good health.

As to this clone: The junction differs from germline at one of its ends, possibly a read error. This chain connects TRBV7-2 to TRBJ2-5; D might be TRBD1 or TRBD2, each matching 6 bases. This CDR3 has 14 residues. Germline values: CDR1 SGHTA, CDR2 FQGNSA. The CDR3 DNA reads as TGTGCCAGCAGGTTAGGGGGGTCCCAAGAGACCCAGTACTTC. Its translation is CASRLGGSQETQYF.

This chain uses TRBV18 with TRBJ2-1; D gene unclear. This CDR3 contains 16 residues. Germline CDR1 reads KGHSH; CDR2 reads LQKENI. Trimming removed 1 base at V and 0 bases at J, with 10 bases between. In DNA, the CDR3 is TGTGCCAGCTCACCACGGTCAAGAAGCTCCTACAATGAGCAGTTCTTC. It specifies CASSPRSRSSYNEQFF.

The V and J genes are TRBV7-8 and TRBJ2-3; 9 bases align to TRBD2. The junction had 15 bases not matched to a gene; V was cut back by 4 bases and J by 10 bases. Per the germline V gene, CDR1 is SGHVS and CDR2 is FQNEAQ. The CDR3 loop spans 16 amino acids. The CDR3 protein is CASSSGGGAYPFPQYF. Here the CDR3 DNA reads TGTGCCAGCAGCTCAGGCGGGGGGGCTTACCCTTTTCCGCAGTATTTT.

The chain links TRBV29-1 to TRBJ1-1; TRBD1 matches 8 bases. The CDR3 is 14 residues long. Germline V gene data show CDR1 as SQVTM and CDR2 as ANQGSEA. Unmatched junction bases numbered 9, after V lost 4 bases and J lost 5 bases. The CDR3 DNA sequence: TGCAGCGTTGGGACAGGGCAGGGGGGGACTGAAGCTTTCTTT. Amino acid sequence: CSVGTGQGGTEAFF.

The chain is built from TRBV10-3 and TRBJ2-7, with D perhaps matching TRBD2 (6 bases). Per the germline V gene, CDR1 is ENHRY and CDR2 is SYGVKD. V was shortened by 0 bases and J by 1 base, with 10 bases between the two germline ends. This CDR3 has 15 residues. The CDR3 bases are TGTGCCATCAGTGAGTCAGGGGACTCTTCCTACGAGCAGTACTTC. Encoded protein: CAISESGDSSYEQYF.

V usage is TRBV5-1 and J usage is TRBJ2-1, with TRBD2 identical over 7 bases. The CDR3 runs to 16 residues. V was pared by 0 bases and J by 5 bases, with 8 bases of the junction left unmatched. Germline V gene sequence: CDR1 SGHRS, CDR2 YFSETQ. The CDR3 nucleotides read TGCGCCAGCAGCTTGGCCCCCGGACTAGGGAACAATGAGCAGTTCTTC. Translated, it gives CASSLAPGLGNNEQFF.

This sequence joins TRBV7-2 and TRBJ1-2; tentatively, D is TRBD1 (6 bases). The germline CDR1 and CDR2 sequences are SGHTA and FQGNSA. V dropped 2 bases and J dropped 8 bases, with 15 bases sitting between them. The CDR3 totals 14 residues. DNA of the CDR3: TGTGCCAGCAGCTTATTAGGGGGTTCGGGCGGCTACACCTTC. This sequence encodes CASSLLGGSGGYTF.

J is TRBJ1-2 and V is TRBV19; the match to TRBD1 covers 11 bases. CDR1 and CDR2 (germline): LNHDA, SQIVND (reference sequence). This CDR3 has 14 residues. V lost 3 bases to trimming and J lost 10 bases; unmatched junction nucleotides: 7. For the CDR3, the DNA is TGTGCCAGTAGTATTGAAGGGGGACAGGGGGTCTACACCTTC. Its protein product is CASSIEGGQGVYTF. The whole variable domain, filled in from reference TRBV19 and TRBJ1-2, reads DGGITQSPKYLFRKEGQNVTLSCEQNLNHDAMYWYRQDPGQGLRLIYYSQIVNDFQKGDIAEGYSVSREKKESFPLTVTSAQKNPTAFYLCASSIEGGQGVYTFGSGTRLTVV.

V usage is TRBV4-3 and J usage is TRBJ2-1; tentatively, D is TRBD2 (5 bases). CDR1 and CDR2 (germline): LGHNA, YSLEER. This CDR3 contains 14 residues. The V end was cut by 0 bases, the J end by 10 bases, with 13 bases between. In DNA, the CDR3 is TGCGCCAGCAGCCAAGATATAAGGGAGAGGGAGCAGTTCTTC. Amino acids: CASSQDIREREQFF.

The chain has TRBV7-9 and TRBJ2-1; D remains unclear. Germline V CDR1 and CDR2: SEHNR, FQNEAQ (reference sequence). The CDR3 is 14 residues long. V lost 2 bases and J lost 9, with 14 bases in between. In DNA, the CDR3 is TGTGCCAGCAGCTTAATGGTCAGCTCAAGTGAGCAGTTCTTC. This encodes CASSLMVSSSEQFF.

This clone was counted between two and nine times. J is TRBJ1-1 and V is TRBV7-3; the D is unclear. The CDR3 totals 13 residues. CDR1 and CDR2 from the germline V gene are SGHTA and FQGTGA. V lost 2 bases and J 0 bases, leaving 4 bases between the germline ends. This CDR3 is CASSLELNTEAFF. In nucleotides, the CDR3 is TGTGCCAGCAGCTTAGAACTGAACACTGAAGCTTTCTTT.

This clone has a single count. The rearrangement links TRBV7-2 to TRBJ1-5, with D uncertain. The CDR3 sequence is 15 residues long. Germline V gene sequence: CDR1 SGHTA, CDR2 FQGNSA. V gave up 5 bases and J gave up 5 bases, with 16 bases separating them. CDR3 bases: TGTGCCAGCAGCCTCGTCACAATTGATTATCAGCCCCAGCATTTT. Its translation: CASSLVTIDYQPQHF.

The chain combines TRBV9 with TRBJ1-2; 8 bases fit TRBD1. V gave up 1 base and J gave up 3 bases; unmatched junction bases: 8. Germline V gives CDR1 SGDLS, CDR2 YYNGEE. CDR3 length: 16 amino acids. The CDR3, as DNA: TGTGCCAGCAGCGTAACCGACAGGGGCCGTTACTATGGCTACACCTTC. It translates to CASSVTDRGRYYGYTF.

The chain recombines TRBV24-1 with TRBJ2-5; the D call may be TRBD1 or TRBD2 (5 bases each). Trimming stripped 8 bases from V and 4 bases from J, with 10 bases between. The CDR3 covers 12 residues. CDR1 is KGHDR, CDR2 SFDVKD, per germline. The DNA for the CDR3 is TGTGCCACCAAGACTGGGGGAGAGACCCAGTACTTC. Translating it yields CATKTGGETQYF.

The gene calls are TRBV7-2 and TRBJ2-4; D possibly corresponds to TRBD2 (5 bases). Germline V gives CDR1 SGHTA, CDR2 FQGNSA. The CDR3 covers 13 residues. V was trimmed by 0 bases and J by 8 bases, leaving 8 bases between them. The CDR3 protein is CASSLADYHIQYF. In DNA form, the CDR3 reads TGTGCCAGCAGCTTAGCTGACTACCACATTCAGTACTTC.

V is TRBV5-6 and J is TRBJ1-2, with TRBD1 matching 9 bases. The CDR3 is made up of 14 amino acids. In germline, CDR1 is SGHDT, CDR2 YYEEEE. J lost 6 bases, V lost 2 bases, and 5 bases had no gene match. DNA of the CDR3: TGTGCCAGCAGCTTTTTAGACAGGGGGGATGGCTACACCTTC. Its protein product is CASSFLDRGDGYTF.

The genes are TRBV15 and TRBJ2-3; possible D gene TRBD2, 5 bases. CDR3 length equals 15 residues. Germline V gives CDR1 LNHNV, CDR2 YYDKDF (reference sequence). Trimming pared 2 bases from V and 8 bases from J, leaving 17 bases between. Here the CDR3 DNA reads TGTGCCACCAGCAGATTCGGACTCGGCTTGGCTACGCAGTATTTT. It is translated as CATSRFGLGLATQYF.

The J gene is TRBJ2-3, the V gene TRBV28; no reliable D call. Trimming took off 2 bases at V and 5 bases at J, with 8 bases between the two ends. Germline CDR1 MDHEN, CDR2 SYDVKM. The CDR3 covers 13 residues. CDR3 DNA sequence: TGTGCCAGCAGTTTAACTATTGTAGATACGCAGTATTTT. Translation: CASSLTIVDTQYF.

The chain is built from TRBV7-3 and TRBJ2-7; 9 nucleotides agree with TRBD1. CDR1 and CDR2 from the germline V gene are SGHTA and FQGTGA. V was pared by 5 bases and J by 6 bases, with 5 bases of the junction left unmatched. The CDR3 spans 13 residues. DNA for the CDR3: TGTGCCAGCAGCACGGGACAGGGCCGCGAGCAGTACTTC. Its protein product is CASSTGQGREQYF.

This chain joins TRBV3-1 (or the pseudogene TRBV3-2) and TRBJ2-5, with D uncertain. The CDR3 totals 15 residues. The ends were cut back, 1 base at V and 7 bases at J, with 16 bases in the middle. Germline loops: CDR1 LGHDT, CDR2 YNNKEL (reference sequence). The CDR3 is CASSQGPGREATQYF. The DNA of the CDR3 is TGTGCCAGCAGCCAAGGTCCGGGTCGAGAGGCGACCCAGTACTTC.

This chain joins TRBV7-6 and TRBJ2-1; D is perhaps TRBD1 or TRBD2 (5 bases each). Germline CDR1 is SGHVS and CDR2 is FNYEAQ. The CDR3 length is 17 residues. V lost 3 bases and J 4 bases, leaving 19 bases between the germline ends. The CDR3 is CASSFLGDDPRYNEQFF. CDR3 DNA sequence: TGTGCCAGCAGCTTTTTAGGGGACGACCCAAGATACAATGAGCAGTTCTTC.

V gene TRBV6-5 combines with J gene TRBJ1-6, with D tentatively TRBD1 (6 bases). CDR1 and CDR2 from the germline V gene are MNHEY and SVGAGI. Trimming removed 4 bases from V and 5 bases from J, with 9 bases in between. The CDR3 totals 14 residues. This chain's CDR3 is CASSSTGNNSPLHF. Written as DNA, the CDR3 is TGTGCCAGCAGTTCGACAGGAAATAATTCACCCCTCCACTTT.

V is TRBV28 and J is TRBJ1-2, with D uncertain. From germline, CDR1 is MDHEN and CDR2 SYDVKM. The CDR3 is 15 residues long. Trimming took 5 bases from V and 7 from J, leaving 20 bases between them. CDR3 sequence: CASSPPYRDVIGYTF. The DNA of the CDR3 is TGTGCCAGCAGTCCGCCTTATCGGGATGTAATTGGCTACACCTTC.

The chain carries TRBV9 and TRBJ1-6, with a tentative D call TRBD1 (5 bases). The germline CDR1 and CDR2 sequences are SGDLS and YYNGEE. V was shortened by 1 base and J by 12 bases, with 11 bases between the two germline ends. The CDR3 consists of 13 residues. The CDR3 here is CASSVQNRGPLHF. The CDR3 nucleotides read TGTGCCAGCAGCGTACAGAATAGGGGACCCCTCCACTTT.

The chain joins TRBV7-2 to TRBJ1-1; D might be TRBD1 (5 bases). CDR1 and CDR2 from the germline V gene are SGHTA and FQGNSA. Trimming removed 2 bases at V and 2 bases at J, with 9 bases between. The CDR3 runs 14 residues. The CDR3, as DNA: TGTGCCAGCAGCTTATACAGGCAAAACACTGAAGCTTTCTTT. As protein: CASSLYRQNTEAFF.

The rearrangement links TRBV5-6 to TRBJ2-1; D remains ambiguous. Germline assignment: CDR1 SGHDT and CDR2 YYEEEE. CDR3 length equals 12 residues. The germline V and J ends were trimmed by 2 bases and 10 bases, with 10 bases remaining between them. CDR3 nucleotide sequence: TGTGCCAGCAGCTTCACTCCCCCCGAGCAGTTCTTC. Its translation is CASSFTPPEQFF.

For this clone: This sample includes further DNA sequences coding for the same CDR3. This rearrangement joins TRBV28 to TRBJ1-2; 9 nucleotides agree with TRBD1. There are 13 residues in the CDR3. Germline V gives CDR1 MDHEN, CDR2 SYDVKM. With 6 bases clipped from V and 8 bases from J, the junction kept 7 bases outside the gene matches. The CDR3 DNA is TGTGCCAGCAGCCTGGGACAGGGTGAAGGCTACACCTTC. It codes for CASSLGQGEGYTF.

In this sample, this clone turned up once. The gene calls are TRBV4-2 and TRBJ2-5; 7 nucleotides match TRBD1. V gave up 3 bases and J gave up 1 base; unmatched junction bases: 5. The CDR3 totals 15 residues. The V gene's germline CDR1 is LGHNA and CDR2 YNFKEQ. CDR3 residues: CASSQGRQGQETQYF. The CDR3 DNA follows: TGTGCCAGCAGCCAGGGGAGACAGGGCCAAGAGACCCAGTACTTC.

This clone showed up just once. The chain is built from TRBV27 and TRBJ2-1, with TRBD2 identical over 8 bases. There are 16 residues in the CDR3. With 7 bases clipped from V and 4 bases from J, the junction kept 12 bases outside the gene matches. Germline lookup yields CDR1 MNHEY and CDR2 SMNVEV (reference sequence). Here the CDR3 DNA reads TGTGCCAGCACCTCTAGGGGCGGGGGGTATTACAATGAGCAGTTCTTC. This sequence encodes CASTSRGGGYYNEQFF.

V gene TRBV9 combines with J gene TRBJ1-6; D is unresolved. Germline V gene data show CDR1 as SGDLS and CDR2 as YYNGEE. This CDR3 region has 15 residues. Trimming took 0 bases from V and 8 from J, leaving 12 bases between them. The CDR3 bases are TGTGCCAGCAGCGTAGGCAGCGATCCGGATTCACCCCTCCACTTT. Protein product: CASSVGSDPDSPLHF.

As for this clone: At one boundary the junction diverges from the germline segment, which might be a read error. This rearrangement joins TRBV29-1 to TRBJ2-5, with a tentative D call TRBD1 (6 bases). CDR3 length: 14 residues. Germline V gene data show CDR1 as SQVTM and CDR2 as ANQGSEA. DNA of the CDR3: TGCAGCGTAGAAGTCAACAGGGACCAAGAGACCCAGTACTTC. As protein: CSVEVNRDQETQYF.

A single count supports this clone. As DNA, the CDR3 is TGTGCCAGCAACAACCCCCAGGAGACCCAGTACTTC. This encodes CASNNPQETQYF. The chain combines TRBV7-2 with TRBJ2-5; D ambiguous. Germline lookup yields CDR1 SGHTA and CDR2 FQGNSA. This CDR3 has 12 residues. V lost 7 bases, J lost 5 bases, and 11 bases lay in between.